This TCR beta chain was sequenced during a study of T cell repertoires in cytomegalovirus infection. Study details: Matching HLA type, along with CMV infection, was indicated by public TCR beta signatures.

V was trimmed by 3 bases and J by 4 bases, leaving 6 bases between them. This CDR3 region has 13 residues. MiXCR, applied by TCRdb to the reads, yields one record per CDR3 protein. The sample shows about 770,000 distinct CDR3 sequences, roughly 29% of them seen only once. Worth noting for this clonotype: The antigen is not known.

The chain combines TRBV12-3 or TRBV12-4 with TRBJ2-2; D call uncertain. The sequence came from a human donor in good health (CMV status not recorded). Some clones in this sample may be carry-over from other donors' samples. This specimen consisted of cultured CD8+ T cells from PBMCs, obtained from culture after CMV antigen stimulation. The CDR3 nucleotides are TGTGCCAGCAGTTTTCGGTCCACCGGGGAGCTGTTTTTT. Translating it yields CASSFRSTGELFF.